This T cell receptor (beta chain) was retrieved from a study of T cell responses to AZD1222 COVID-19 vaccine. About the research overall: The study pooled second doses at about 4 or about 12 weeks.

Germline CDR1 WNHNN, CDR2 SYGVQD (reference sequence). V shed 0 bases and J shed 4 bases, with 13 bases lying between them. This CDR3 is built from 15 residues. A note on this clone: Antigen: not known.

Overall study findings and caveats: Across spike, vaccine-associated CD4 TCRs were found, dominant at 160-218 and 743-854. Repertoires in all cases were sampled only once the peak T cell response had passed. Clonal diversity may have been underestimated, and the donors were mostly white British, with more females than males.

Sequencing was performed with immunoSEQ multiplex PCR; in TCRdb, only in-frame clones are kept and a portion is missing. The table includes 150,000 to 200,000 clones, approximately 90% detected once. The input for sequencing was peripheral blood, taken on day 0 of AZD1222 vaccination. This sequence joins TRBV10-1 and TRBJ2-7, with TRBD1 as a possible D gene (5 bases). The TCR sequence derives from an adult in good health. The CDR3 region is CASSESGRAVYEQYF. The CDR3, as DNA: TGCGCCAGCAGTGAGTCGGGCAGGGCGGTATACGAGCAGTACTTC.